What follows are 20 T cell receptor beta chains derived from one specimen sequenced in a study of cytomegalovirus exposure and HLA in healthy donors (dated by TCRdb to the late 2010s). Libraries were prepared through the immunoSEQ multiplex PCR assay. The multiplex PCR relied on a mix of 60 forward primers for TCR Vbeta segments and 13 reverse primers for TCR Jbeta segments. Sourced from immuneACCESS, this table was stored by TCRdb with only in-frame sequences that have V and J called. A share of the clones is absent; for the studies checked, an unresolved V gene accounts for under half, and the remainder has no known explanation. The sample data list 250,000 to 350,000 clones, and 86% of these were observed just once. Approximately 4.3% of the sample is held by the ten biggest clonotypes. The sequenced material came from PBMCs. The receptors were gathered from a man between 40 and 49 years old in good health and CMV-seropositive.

As DNA, the CDR3 is TGCAGCGTTCCGGCACAGGCTGGGGCCAACGTCCTGACTTTC. It encodes CSVPAQAGANVLTF. The chain joins TRBV29-1 to TRBJ2-6; weak D call: TRBD1 (5 bases). The CDR3 totals 14 residues. Trimming left V 5 bases short and J 2 bases short, with 10 bases between. Germline CDR1 reads SQVTM; CDR2 reads ANQGSEA.

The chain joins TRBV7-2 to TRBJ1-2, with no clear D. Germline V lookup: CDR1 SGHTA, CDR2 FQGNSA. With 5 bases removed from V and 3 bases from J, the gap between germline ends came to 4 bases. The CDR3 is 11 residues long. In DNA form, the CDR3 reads TGTGCCAGCAGCAGAGACTATGGCTACACCTTC. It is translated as CASSRDYGYTF.

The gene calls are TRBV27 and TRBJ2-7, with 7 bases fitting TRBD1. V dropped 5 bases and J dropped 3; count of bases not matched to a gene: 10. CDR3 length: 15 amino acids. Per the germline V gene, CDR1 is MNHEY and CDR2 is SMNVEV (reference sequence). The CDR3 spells CASSDPRDSNYEQYF. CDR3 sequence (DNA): TGTGCCAGCAGTGACCCTCGGGACAGCAACTACGAGCAGTACTTC.

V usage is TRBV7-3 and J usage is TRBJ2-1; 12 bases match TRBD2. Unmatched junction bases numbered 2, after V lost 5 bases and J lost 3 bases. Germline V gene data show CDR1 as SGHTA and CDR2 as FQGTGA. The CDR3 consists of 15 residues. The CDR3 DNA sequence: TGTGCCAGCAGCGGGGGACTAGCGGGCTACAATGAGCAGTTCTTC. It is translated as CASSGGLAGYNEQFF.

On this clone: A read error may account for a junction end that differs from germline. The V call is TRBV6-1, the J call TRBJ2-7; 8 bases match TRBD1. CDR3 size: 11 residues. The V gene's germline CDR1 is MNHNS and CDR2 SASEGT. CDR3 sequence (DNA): TGTGCCAGCAGACATTCGGACAGGGTTTCTTTC. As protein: CASRHSDRVSF.

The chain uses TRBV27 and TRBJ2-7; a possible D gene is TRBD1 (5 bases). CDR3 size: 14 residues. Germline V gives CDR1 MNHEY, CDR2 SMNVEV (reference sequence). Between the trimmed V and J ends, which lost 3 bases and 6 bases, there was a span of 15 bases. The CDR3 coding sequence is TGTGCCAGCAGTTTGGCGGCAGGGTTCGGCGAGCAGTACTTC. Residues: CASSLAAGFGEQYF.

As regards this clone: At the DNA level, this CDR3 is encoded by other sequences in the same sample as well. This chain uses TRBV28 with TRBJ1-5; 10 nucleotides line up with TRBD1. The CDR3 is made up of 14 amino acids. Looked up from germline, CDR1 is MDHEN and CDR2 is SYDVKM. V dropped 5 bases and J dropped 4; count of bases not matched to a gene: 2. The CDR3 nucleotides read TGTGCCAGCAGTAGGGACAGGGGAAATCAGCCCCAGCATTTT. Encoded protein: CASSRDRGNQPQHF.

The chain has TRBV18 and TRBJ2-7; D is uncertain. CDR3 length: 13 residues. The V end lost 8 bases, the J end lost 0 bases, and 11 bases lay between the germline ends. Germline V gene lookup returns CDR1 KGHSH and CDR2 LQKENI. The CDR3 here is CASTDRSSYEQYF. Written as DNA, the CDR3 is TGTGCCAGCACCGATCGGAGCTCCTACGAGCAGTACTTC.

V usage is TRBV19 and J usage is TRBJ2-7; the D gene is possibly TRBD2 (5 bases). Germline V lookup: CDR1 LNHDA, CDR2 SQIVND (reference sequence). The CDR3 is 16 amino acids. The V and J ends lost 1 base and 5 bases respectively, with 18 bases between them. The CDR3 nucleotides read TGTGCCAGTAGTATAGCGGAGGTTTCGGTTATAAACGAGCAGTACTTC. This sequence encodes CASSIAEVSVINEQYF.

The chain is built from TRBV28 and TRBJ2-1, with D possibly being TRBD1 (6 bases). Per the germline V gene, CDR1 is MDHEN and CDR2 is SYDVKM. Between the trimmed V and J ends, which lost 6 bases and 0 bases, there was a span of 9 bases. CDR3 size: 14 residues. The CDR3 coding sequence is TGTGCCAGCAGCCCGGACAGCTCCTACAATGAGCAGTTCTTC. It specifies CASSPDSSYNEQFF.

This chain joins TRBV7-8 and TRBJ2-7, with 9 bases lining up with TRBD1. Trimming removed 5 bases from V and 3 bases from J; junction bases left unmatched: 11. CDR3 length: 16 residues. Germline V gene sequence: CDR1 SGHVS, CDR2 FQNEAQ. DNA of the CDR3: TGTGCCAGCAGCCCATCTATGGGGACAGGGCACTACGAGCAGTACTTC. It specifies CASSPSMGTGHYEQYF.

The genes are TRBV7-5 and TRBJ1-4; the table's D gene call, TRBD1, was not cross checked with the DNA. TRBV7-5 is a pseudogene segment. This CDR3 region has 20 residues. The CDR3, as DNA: TGTGCCAGAAGCTTAGGAGTACGGGACAGGGGGTCCTCAACTAATGAAAAACTGTTTTTT. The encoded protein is CARSLGVRDRGSSTNEKLFF.

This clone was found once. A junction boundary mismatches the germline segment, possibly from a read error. The CDR3 bases are TGTGCCAGCAGTAACTCGGGGACAGGGGGAAACACCATATATTTT. It is translated as CASSNSGTGGNTIYF. The J gene is TRBJ1-3, the V gene TRBV6-5; 9 bases agree with TRBD1. This CDR3 has 15 residues. Germline CDR1 MNHEY, CDR2 SVGAGI.

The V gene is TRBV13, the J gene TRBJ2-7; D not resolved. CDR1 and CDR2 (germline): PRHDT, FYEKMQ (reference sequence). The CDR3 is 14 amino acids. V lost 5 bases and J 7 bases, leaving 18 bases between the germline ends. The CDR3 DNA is TGTGCCAGCAGCCGTAGCCCGGGTGTGTCGGAGCAGTACTTC. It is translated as CASSRSPGVSEQYF.

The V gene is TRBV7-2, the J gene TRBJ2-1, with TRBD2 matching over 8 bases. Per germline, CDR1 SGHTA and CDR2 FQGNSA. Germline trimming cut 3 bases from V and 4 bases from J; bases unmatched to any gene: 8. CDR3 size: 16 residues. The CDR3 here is CASSLGLGDIYNEQFF. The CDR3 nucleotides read TGTGCCAGCAGCTTGGGACTAGGGGACATTTACAATGAGCAGTTCTTC.

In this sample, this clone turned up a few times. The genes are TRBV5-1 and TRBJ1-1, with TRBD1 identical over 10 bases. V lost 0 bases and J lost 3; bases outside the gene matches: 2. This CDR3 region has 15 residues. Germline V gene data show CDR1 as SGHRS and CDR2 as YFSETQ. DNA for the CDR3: TGCGCCAGCAGCTTGGAAGGGACAGGGGACACTGAAGCTTTCTTT. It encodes CASSLEGTGDTEAFF.

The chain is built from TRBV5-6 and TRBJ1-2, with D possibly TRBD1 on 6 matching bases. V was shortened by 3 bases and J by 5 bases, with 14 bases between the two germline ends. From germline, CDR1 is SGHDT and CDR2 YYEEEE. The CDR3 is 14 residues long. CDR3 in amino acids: CASSSSDSVYGYTF. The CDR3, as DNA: TGTGCCAGCAGCTCGTCGGACAGCGTTTATGGCTACACCTTC.

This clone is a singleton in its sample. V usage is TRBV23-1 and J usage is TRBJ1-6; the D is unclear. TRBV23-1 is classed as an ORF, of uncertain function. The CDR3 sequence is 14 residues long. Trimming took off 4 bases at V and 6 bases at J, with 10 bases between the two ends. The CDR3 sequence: CASSLTVSNSPLHF. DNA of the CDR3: TGCGCCAGCAGTCTTACAGTTTCTAATTCACCCCTCCACTTT.

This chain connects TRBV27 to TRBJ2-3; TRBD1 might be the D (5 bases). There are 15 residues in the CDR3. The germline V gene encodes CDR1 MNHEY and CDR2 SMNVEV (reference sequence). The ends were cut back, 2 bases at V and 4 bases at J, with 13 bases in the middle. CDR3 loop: CASSLRAGWSDTQYF. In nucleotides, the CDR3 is TGTGCCAGCAGTTTAAGGGCAGGGTGGTCAGATACGCAGTATTTT.

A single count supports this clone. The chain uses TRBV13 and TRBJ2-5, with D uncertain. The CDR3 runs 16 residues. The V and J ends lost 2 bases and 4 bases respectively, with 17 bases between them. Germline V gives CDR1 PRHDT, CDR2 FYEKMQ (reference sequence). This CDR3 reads CASSLRSGYSRETQYF. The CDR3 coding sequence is TGTGCCAGCAGCTTACGTAGTGGGTACAGTAGAGAGACCCAGTACTTC.